Listed here are 4 T cell receptor beta chains from one sample, sequenced in a study of CD8 T cells in ankylosing spondylitis (dated by TCRdb to about 2017). Library preparation used 5' RACE. TCRdb shows the sequencer as Illumina HiSeq 2500. The public sequencing data were trimmed at Q25 with fastp and processed into clonotypes with MiXCR by TCRdb, which kept only in-frame beta chains. A single entry per CDR3 protein holds the most common genes and DNA from its merged rows. For this sample there are about 360,000 distinct CDR3 sequences; roughly 20% appear just once. Of the sample, about an eighth falls within the top ten clones. Source material: blood, either unsorted or a sorted T cell fraction (not recorded which). The receptors were sampled from a male donor with ankylosing spondylitis or in good health (not recorded which).

A few counts support this clonotype. The chain has TRBV29-1 and TRBJ1-3; D perhaps matches TRBD1 (5 bases). Trimming pared 0 bases from V and 1 base from J, leaving 13 bases between. This CDR3 is 16 amino acids long. Germline CDR1 reads SQVTM; CDR2 reads ANQGSEA. The CDR3 nucleotides read TGCAGCGTTGAAGATCCGGGACGACTATCTGGAAACACCATATATTTT. Translation: CSVEDPGRLSGNTIYF.

The chain recombines TRBV6-1 with TRBJ2-7; unclear D gene. This CDR3 region has 15 residues. Germline V lookup: CDR1 MNHNS, CDR2 SASEGT. V shed 6 bases and J shed 0 bases, with 15 bases lying between them. DNA for the CDR3: TGTGCCAGCAGCGATGCGGACGGAAGCTCCTACGAGCAGTACTTC. Encoded protein: CASSDADGSSYEQYF.

This clonotype was picked up a small number of times. DNA of the CDR3: TGCAGCGTTGAAGGGCGTAGGGTAGGATTTCCAGATACGCAGTATTTT. Translation: CSVEGRRVGFPDTQYF. The chain has TRBV29-1 and TRBJ2-3; D is ambiguous. Germline values: CDR1 SQVTM, CDR2 ANQGSEA. CDR3 length: 16 residues. Trimming removed 1 base from V and 4 bases from J, with 18 bases in between.

This clonotype has a count of ten or more. The chain carries TRBV10-3 and TRBJ2-3, with 7 positions matching TRBD1. Germline values: CDR1 ENHRY, CDR2 SYGVKD. The CDR3 length is 16 residues. With V trimmed by 6 bases and J by 2 bases, 11 bases remained unmatched. CDR3 DNA sequence: TGTGCCATCAGCCCCGTCTCTGGGACAGCCACAGATACGCAGTATTTT. It encodes CAISPVSGTATDTQYF.